This TCR beta chain stems from a study of T cells in Graves' hyperthyroidism and ophthalmopathy. There were TCR beta CDR3 regions amplified from RNA transcripts. HTBI primers were employed in a first-round RT-PCR of the TCR CDR3. Using its own MiXCR run on the multiplex PCR reads, TCRdb lists one record per CDR3 protein. The table records over 400,000 distinct CDR3 sequences, 14% to 15% of them present only once. This CDR3 is 16 amino acids long. Between the trimmed V and J ends, which lost 4 bases and 1 base, there was a span of 19 bases. In germline, CDR1 is DFQATT, CDR2 SNEGSKA (reference sequence). This sample holds PBMCs from less than 13 ml fresh peripheral blood. This clonotype was recorded at least ten times.

The sequence was obtained from a man between 18 and 29 years old with Graves' ophthalmopathy. V is TRBV20-1 and J is TRBJ2-5; D gene unclear. Sequenced sample: blood. The CDR3 region is CSATPLLPGGQETQYF. The CDR3 nucleotides are TGCAGTGCTACCCCCCTATTGCCAGGCGGCCAAGAGACCCAGTACTTC.